This T cell receptor beta chain comes out of a study of human T cells and chemical hapten exposure. V was pared by 5 bases and J by 6 bases, with 10 bases between. In germline, CDR1 is SGHVS, CDR2 FQNEAQ. The CDR3 runs 13 residues. The time point: pre-sensitization, week 0. Specified treatment: therapeutic diphenylcyclopropenone sensitization with weekly scalp DPC. At every patch-test visit, blood was drawn before the patch test was applied. MiXCR, run by TCRdb on the RACE reads, gives a single entry per CDR3 protein. The sample has about 98,000 distinct CDR3 sequences; about a tenth are singletons. Remarks on this clonotype: Antigen specificity is unknown.

Study-level results: Compared to controls, expanded TCRs made significantly more large clusters of similar CDR3s.

This receptor was obtained from a woman aged 55-70 years with alopecia areata. Some clones in this sample may be carry-over from other donors' samples. The rearrangement joins TRBV7-8 to TRBJ2-2; D not certain. The sample in question was whole blood, obtained in connection with sensitization to the hapten diphenylcyclopropenone (DPC). Here the CDR3 reads CASSQSTSGELFF. CDR3 nucleotides: TGTGCCAGCAGCCAGAGCACGTCCGGGGAGCTGTTTTTT.